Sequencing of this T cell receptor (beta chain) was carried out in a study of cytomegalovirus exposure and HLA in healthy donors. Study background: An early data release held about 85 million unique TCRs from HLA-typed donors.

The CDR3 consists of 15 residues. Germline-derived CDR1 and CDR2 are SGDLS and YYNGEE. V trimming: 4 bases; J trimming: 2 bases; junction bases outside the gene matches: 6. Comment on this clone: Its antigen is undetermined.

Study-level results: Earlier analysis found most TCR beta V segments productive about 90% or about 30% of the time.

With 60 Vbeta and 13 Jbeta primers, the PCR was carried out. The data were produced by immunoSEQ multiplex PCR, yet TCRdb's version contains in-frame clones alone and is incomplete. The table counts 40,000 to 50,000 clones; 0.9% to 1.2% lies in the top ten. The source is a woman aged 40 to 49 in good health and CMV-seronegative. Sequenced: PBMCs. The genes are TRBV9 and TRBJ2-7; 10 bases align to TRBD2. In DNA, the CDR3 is TGTGCCAGCAGCCCATGGACTAGCGGCACCTACGAGCAGTACTTC. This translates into CASSPWTSGTYEQYF.